This TCR beta chain was documented in a study of T cells in Graves' hyperthyroidism and ophthalmopathy. The CDR3 loop spans 14 amino acids. From germline, CDR1 is MDHEN and CDR2 SYDVKM. V lost 3 bases and J lost 0, with 7 bases in between. The investigators amplified TCR beta CDR3 regions from RNA transcripts. With the HTBI primer set, the TCR CDR3 went through a first round of RT-PCR. TCRdb recomputed calls from the multiplex PCR reads with MiXCR, one row per CDR3 protein. The repertoire includes around 340,000 distinct CDR3 sequences, approximately 18% of them detected once, and almost 35% sits in the top ten. This clonotype was picked up many times.

Sequencing was carried out using blood. The sequence was obtained from a woman in her twenties or thirties with Graves' hyperthyroidism that later progressed to Graves' ophthalmopathy. The chain couples TRBV28 to TRBJ2-3; D is perhaps TRBD1 (6 bases). The CDR3 loop is CASSLGTSTDTQYF. The CDR3 region has the DNA TGTGCCAGCAGTTTGGGGACAAGCACAGATACGCAGTATTTT.